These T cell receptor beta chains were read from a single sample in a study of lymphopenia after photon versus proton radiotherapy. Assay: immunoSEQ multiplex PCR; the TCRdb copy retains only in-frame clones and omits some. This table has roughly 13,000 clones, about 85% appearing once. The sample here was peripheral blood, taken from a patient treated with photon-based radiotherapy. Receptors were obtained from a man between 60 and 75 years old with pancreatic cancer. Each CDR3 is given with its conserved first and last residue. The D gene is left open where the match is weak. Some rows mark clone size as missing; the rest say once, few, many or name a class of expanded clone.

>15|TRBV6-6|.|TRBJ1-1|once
TGTGCCAGCAACCGACAGTGGGCCATGAACACTGAAGCTTTCTTT
CASNRQWAMNTEAFF
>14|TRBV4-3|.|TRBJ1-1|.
TGCGCCAGCAGCCAATTGACAGTGAACACTGAAGCTTTCTTT
CASSQLTVNTEAFF
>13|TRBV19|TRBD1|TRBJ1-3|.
TGTGCCAGTAGTATCCAGGGGGCAGACACCATATATTTT
CASSIQGADTIYF
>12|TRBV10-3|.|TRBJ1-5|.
TGTGCCATCGGAGATAGCAATCAGCCCCAGCATTTT
CAIGDSNQPQHF
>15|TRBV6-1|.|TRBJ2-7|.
TGTGCCAGCAGTGAAGGACTAGTCCCTTCCTACGAGCAGTACTTC
CASSEGLVPSYEQYF
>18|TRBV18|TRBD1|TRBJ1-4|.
TGTGCCAGCTCACCAAATAGGCCAGGGGGGCCAACTAATGAAAAACTGTTTTTT
CASSPNRPGGPTNEKLFF
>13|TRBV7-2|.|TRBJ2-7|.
TGTGCCAGCAGCTTTTCCTGGCGCTACGAGCAGTACTTC
CASSFSWRYEQYF
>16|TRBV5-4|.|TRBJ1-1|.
TGTGCCAGCAGCCGGGAATTGACAGGAGCTAACACTGAAGCTTTCTTT
CASSRELTGANTEAFF
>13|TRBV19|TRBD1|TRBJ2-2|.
TGTGCCAGTCGACAGGGGAACACCGGGGAGCTGTTTTTT
CASRQGNTGELFF
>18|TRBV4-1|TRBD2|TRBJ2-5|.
TGCGCCAGCAGCCAAGATCAGGCTAGCGGGGGACCTGGGAAGACCCAGTACTTC
CASSQDQASGGPGKTQYF
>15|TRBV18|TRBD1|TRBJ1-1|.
TGTGCCAGCTCCCTCGGGGGACAGGGGTACACTGAAGCTTTCTTT
CASSLGGQGYTEAFF
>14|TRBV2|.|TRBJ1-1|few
TGTGCCAGCAGAGGCAGATTCATGAACACTGAAGCTTTCTTT
CASRGRFMNTEAFF
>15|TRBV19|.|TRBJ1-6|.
TGTGCCAGTAGTATCTCCGGACCTAAAAATTCACCCCTCCACTTT
CASSISGPKNSPLHF